The rows below give T cell receptor beta chains drawn from one sample of a study of metastatic and nonmetastatic thyroid tumors. Via MiXCR, TCRdb re-called the PCR reads. The sample shows 25,000 to 35,000 clones, about a sixth of them seen only once. The sequencing input was blood. All receptors come from a female donor with papillary thyroid cancer or a benign thyroid nodule (not recorded which). Some clones in this sample may be carry-over from other donors' samples. Each CDR3 is given with its conserved first and last residue. A D gene is named only where the DNA matches it firmly. The listing skips clone size in some rows; elsewhere it reads once, few, many or a size class.

d_call clone_size j_call v_call cdr3_aa cdr3_nt
. many TRBJ2-1 TRBV4-1 CASSLAVSSYNEQFF TGCGCCAGCAGCCTAGCGGTAAGCTCCTACAATGAGCAGTTCTTC
. few TRBJ2-3 TRBV10-3 CAIGDGGEKADTQYF TGTGCCATCGGTGACGGGGGAGAGAAGGCAGATACGCAGTATTTT
. many TRBJ2-7 TRBV18 CASSGSLQREQYF TGTGCCAGCTCAGGTAGTCTGCAACGAGAGCAGTACTTC
. many TRBJ1-4 TRBV9 CASSEDAYNEKLFF TGTGCCAGCAGCGAGGACGCATATAATGAAAAACTGTTTTTT
. many TRBJ2-1 TRBV12-3/TRBV12-4 CASSGGGLLMDEQFF TGTGCCAGCAGTGGCGGGGGCCTTTTGATGGATGAGCAGTTCTTC
TRBD2 medium-sized TRBJ2-7 TRBV7-9 CASSLTGIAGGEQYF TGTGCCAGCAGCTTAACAGGGATAGCGGGAGGCGAGCAGTACTTC
. medium-sized TRBJ2-7 TRBV7-2 CASSWPGGFYEQYF TGTGCCAGCAGCTGGCCGGGCGGATTCTACGAGCAGTACTTC
. many TRBJ2-7 TRBV5-4 CASSLTPEGLEQYF TGTGCCAGCAGCTTAACACCAGAGGGACTGGAGCAGTACTTC
. once TRBJ2-7 TRBV7-3 CASCFVARSNEQYF TGTGCCAGCTGTTTCGTAGCTAGGTCGAACGAGCAGTACTTC
TRBD2 medium-sized TRBJ2-7 TRBV5-1 CASSLGWGLAGYEQYF TGCGCCAGCAGCTTGGGTTGGGGACTAGCGGGCTACGAGCAGTACTTC
. many TRBJ1-2 TRBV20-1 CSASSNYGYTF TGCAGTGCTAGTTCGAACTATGGCTACACCTTC
TRBD1 many TRBJ1-1 TRBV7-2 CASSLMQGDTEAFF TGTGCCAGCAGCTTAATGCAGGGGGACACTGAAGCTTTCTTT
TRBD1 many TRBJ2-1 TRBV5-4 CASSSPGQANEQFF TGTGCCAGCAGTTCTCCGGGACAGGCGAATGAGCAGTTCTTC
TRBD2 many TRBJ2-3 TRBV9 CASSPRLAGGQDTQYF TGTGCCAGCAGCCCCCGGCTAGCGGGAGGGCAAGATACGCAGTATTTT
TRBD2 many TRBJ2-2 TRBV11-2 CASSSRLAGISGELFF TGTGCCAGCAGCTCTCGACTAGCGGGGATCTCCGGGGAGCTGTTTTTT
. many TRBJ1-2 TRBV19 CASSRSTAWGYTF TGTGCCAGCAGTAGAAGTACAGCTTGGGGCTACACCTTC
TRBD1 many TRBJ1-2 TRBV5-4 CASRRDRGFSGYTF TGTGCCAGCAGGAGGGACAGGGGTTTCTCTGGCTACACCTTC
TRBD2 many TRBJ2-2 TRBV4-2 CASSPSLAANTGELFF TGTGCCAGCAGCCCCTCACTAGCGGCCAACACCGGGGAGCTGTTTTTT
. many TRBJ1-4 TRBV20-1 CSARQGAGRRNEKLFF TGCAGTGCTAGACAGGGCGCGGGCAGGAGAAATGAAAAACTGTTTTTT
TRBD2 many TRBJ2-7 TRBV24-1 CATSDLGLDSHYEQYF TGTGCCACCAGTGACTTAGGACTAGACTCGCATTACGAGCAGTACTTC
. many TRBJ1-4 TRBV20-1 CSARVRAVANEKLFF TGCAGTGCTAGAGTTCGGGCAGTGGCTAATGAAAAACTGTTTTTT
TRBD2 many TRBJ2-1 TRBV5-1 CASSETSGFSNEQFF TGCGCCAGCAGCGAGACTAGCGGGTTCAGCAATGAGCAGTTCTTC
. many TRBJ2-1 TRBV6-1 CASRPGAAAEFF TGTGCCAGCAGACCCGGCGCCGCAGCAGAGTTCTTC
. . TRBJ1-2 TRBV13 CASSLSGVGYTF TGTGCCAGCAGCTTATCTGGTGTTGGATACACCTTC
. . TRBJ1-5 TRBV4-2 CASSQGVVDHQPQHF TGTGCCAGCAGCCAAGGGGTAGTGGATCACCAGCCCCAGCATTTT
. many TRBJ2-5 TRBV5-1 CASSLYRTSKGVTQYF TGCGCCAGCAGCTTGTATAGGACGTCAAAAGGGGTGACCCAGTACTTC
. few TRBJ1-3 TRBV12-3/TRBV12-4 CVSSLVPGAGGNTIYF TGTGTCAGCAGTTTAGTCCCGGGTGCGGGGGGGAACACCATATATTTT
. many TRBJ1-2 TRBV5-5 CASSFRELYGYTF TGTGCCAGCAGCTTCAGGGAGTTATATGGCTACACCTTC